This passage covers 10 T cell receptor beta chains from one sample sequenced in a study of radiotherapy plus CTLA-4 blockade in lung cancer. Data came from immunoSEQ multiplex PCR; TCRdb stores just in-frame clones and leaves some out. The profile shows roughly 93,000 clones, 75% to 85% of them singletons. Source: peripheral blood, taken from a patient treated with radiotherapy plus ipilimumab. Receptor source: a human donor with non-small cell lung cancer who had a partial response to radiotherapy plus ipilimumab.

V gene TRBV28 combines with J gene TRBJ1-2, with a possible D match to TRBD1 (6 bases). This CDR3 has 13 amino acids. Germline V gene data show CDR1 as MDHEN and CDR2 as SYDVKM. V was trimmed by 7 bases and J by 4 bases, leaving 13 bases between them. CDR3 residues: CASNVRRGYGYTF. CDR3 bases: TGTGCCAGCAACGTCCGCAGGGGCTATGGCTACACCTTC.

J is TRBJ2-2 and V is TRBV28, with D possibly being TRBD2 (7 bases). The ends were cut back, 7 bases at V and 0 bases at J, with 21 bases in the middle. Germline CDR1 is MDHEN and CDR2 is SYDVKM. The CDR3 spans 18 residues. The CDR3 spells CASTSVLGGGTNTGELFF. The CDR3 DNA sequence: TGTGCCAGCACTTCCGTCCTAGGGGGGGGGACGAACACCGGGGAGCTGTTTTTT.

V usage is TRBV7-3 and J usage is TRBJ2-3; the D gene is possibly TRBD1 (7 bases). Germline loops: CDR1 SGHTA, CDR2 FQGTGA. The CDR3 has 15 residues. The ends were cut back, 5 bases at V and 9 bases at J, with 21 bases in the middle. The CDR3 DNA follows: TGTGCCAGCAGCCCGGGACAGCGGGCCTCCAGCACGCAGTATTTT. This gives the protein CASSPGQRASSTQYF.

The rearrangement uses TRBV29-1 and TRBJ2-7, with D perhaps TRBD1 (5 bases). The CDR3 extends over 12 amino acids. The germline V gene encodes CDR1 SQVTM and CDR2 ANQGSEA. The ends were cut back, 7 bases at V and 3 bases at J, with 13 bases in the middle. The CDR3 sequence: CSGIEDNYEQYF. CDR3 DNA sequence: TGCAGCGGCATAGAGGACAACTACGAGCAGTACTTC.

The V and J genes are TRBV28 and TRBJ2-7; 10 positions agree with TRBD2. The CDR3 is 15 amino acids. From germline, CDR1 is MDHEN and CDR2 SYDVKM. The V gene end was trimmed by 3 bases and the J gene end by 5 bases; junction bases not matched to a gene: 7. In nucleotides, the CDR3 is TGTGCCAGCAGTTTCCCGGGACTAGCGCTCAACGAGCAGTACTTC. It translates to CASSFPGLALNEQYF.

The rearrangement uses TRBV27 and TRBJ1-5; 8 positions match TRBD1. V lost 5 bases and J lost 2; bases outside the gene matches: 8. The germline CDR1 and CDR2 sequences are MNHEY and SMNVEV (reference sequence). The CDR3 has 16 residues. Written as DNA, the CDR3 is TGTGCCAGCAGTGCCCTACCGGGACAGGGCAATCAGCCCCAGCATTTT. Amino acids: CASSALPGQGNQPQHF.

A single count supports this clone. This chain links TRBV29-1 with TRBJ2-7, with 8 positions matching TRBD1. The CDR3 runs 14 residues. V lost 2 bases to trimming and J lost 5 bases; unmatched junction nucleotides: 8. The germline V gene has CDR1 SQVTM and CDR2 ANQGSEA. The CDR3 DNA reads as TGCAGCGTTGAACTCTGGACAGGGATTGACGAGCAGTACTTC. Translation: CSVELWTGIDEQYF.

This chain uses TRBV2 with TRBJ2-3, with a tentative D call TRBD1 (6 bases). The germline V and J ends were trimmed by 6 bases and 1 base, with 14 bases remaining between them. Germline assignment: CDR1 SNHLY and CDR2 FYNNEI. The CDR3 length is 15 residues. CDR3 protein: CASRGARDGTDTQYF. CDR3 nucleotides: TGTGCCAGCAGGGGGGCGAGGGACGGCACAGATACGCAGTATTTT.

This chain connects TRBV7-8 to TRBJ2-6; 11 bases line up with TRBD1. The V and J ends lost 0 bases and 1 base, in that order; junction bases with no gene match: 2. The CDR3 totals 18 residues. The germline CDR1 and CDR2 sequences are SGHVS and FQNEAQ. The CDR3 spells CASSLAGTGGSGANVLTF. For the CDR3, the DNA is TGTGCCAGCAGCTTAGCGGGGACAGGGGGTTCTGGGGCCAACGTCCTGACTTTC.

The chain recombines TRBV12-1 with TRBJ1-1; the table's TRBD1 call for D was not verified on the DNA. TRBV12-1 is given as a pseudogene. CDR3 length: 17 residues. The CDR3 protein is CASSFGREQKVNTEAFF. For the CDR3, the DNA is TGTGCCAGCAGCTTTGGCAGGGAACAAAAGGTGAACACTGAAGCTTTCTTT.